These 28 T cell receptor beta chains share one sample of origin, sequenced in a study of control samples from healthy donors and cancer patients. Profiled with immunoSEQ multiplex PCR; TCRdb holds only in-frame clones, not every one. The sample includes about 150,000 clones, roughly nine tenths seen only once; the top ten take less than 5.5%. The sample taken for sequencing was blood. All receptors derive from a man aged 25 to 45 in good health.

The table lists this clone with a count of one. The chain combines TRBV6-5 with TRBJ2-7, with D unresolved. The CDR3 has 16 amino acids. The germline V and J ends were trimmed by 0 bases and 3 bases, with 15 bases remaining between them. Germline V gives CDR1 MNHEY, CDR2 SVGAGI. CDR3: CASSYSGRTANYEQYF. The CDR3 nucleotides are TGTGCCAGCAGTTACTCGGGCAGGACGGCGAACTACGAGCAGTACTTC.

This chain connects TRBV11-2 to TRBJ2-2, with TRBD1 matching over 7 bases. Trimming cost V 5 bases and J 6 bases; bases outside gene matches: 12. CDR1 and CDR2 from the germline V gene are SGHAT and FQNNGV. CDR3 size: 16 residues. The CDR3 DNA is TGTGCCAGCAGCCCACAGGGGCGACTGATGGCCGGGGAGCTGTTTTTT. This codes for CASSPQGRLMAGELFF.

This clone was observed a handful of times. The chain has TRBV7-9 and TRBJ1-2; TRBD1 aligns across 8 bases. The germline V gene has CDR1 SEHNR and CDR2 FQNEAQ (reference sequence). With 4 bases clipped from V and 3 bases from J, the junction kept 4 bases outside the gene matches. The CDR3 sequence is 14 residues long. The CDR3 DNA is TGTGCCAGCAGCTACCTGGACAGGGACTATGGCTACACCTTC. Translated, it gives CASSYLDRDYGYTF.

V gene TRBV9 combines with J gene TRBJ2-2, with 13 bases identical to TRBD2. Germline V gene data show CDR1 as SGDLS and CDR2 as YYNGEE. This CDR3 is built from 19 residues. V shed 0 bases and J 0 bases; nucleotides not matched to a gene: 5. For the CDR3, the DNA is TGTGCCAGCAGCGTAGGCTACGGGACTAGCGGGGCGAACACCGGGGAGCTGTTTTTT. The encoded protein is CASSVGYGTSGANTGELFF. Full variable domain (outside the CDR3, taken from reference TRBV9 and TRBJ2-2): DSGVTQTPKHLITATGQRVTLRCSPRSGDLSVYWYQQSLDQGLQFLIQYYNGEERAKGNILERFSAQQFPDLHSELNLSSLELGDSALYFCASSVGYGTSGANTGELFFGEGSRLTVL.

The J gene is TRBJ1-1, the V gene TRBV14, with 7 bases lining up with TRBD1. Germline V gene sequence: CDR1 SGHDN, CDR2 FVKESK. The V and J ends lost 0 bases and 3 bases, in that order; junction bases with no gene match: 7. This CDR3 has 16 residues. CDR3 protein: CASSQEDRDRDTEAFF. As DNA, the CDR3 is TGTGCCAGCAGCCAAGAGGATAGGGACAGAGACACTGAAGCTTTCTTT. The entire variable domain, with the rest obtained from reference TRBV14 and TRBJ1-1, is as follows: EAGVTQFPSHSVIEKGQTVTLRCDPISGHDNLYWYRRVMGKEIKFLLHFVKESKQDESGMPNNRFLAERTGGTYSTLKVQPAELEDSGVYFCASSQEDRDRDTEAFFGQGTRLTVV.

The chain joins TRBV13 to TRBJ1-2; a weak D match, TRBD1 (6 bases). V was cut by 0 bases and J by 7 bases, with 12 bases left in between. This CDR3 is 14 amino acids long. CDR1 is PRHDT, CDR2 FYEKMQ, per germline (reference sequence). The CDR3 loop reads CASSLGRGQSGYTF. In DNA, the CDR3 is TGTGCCAGCAGCTTAGGCCGGGGGCAGTCTGGCTACACCTTC.

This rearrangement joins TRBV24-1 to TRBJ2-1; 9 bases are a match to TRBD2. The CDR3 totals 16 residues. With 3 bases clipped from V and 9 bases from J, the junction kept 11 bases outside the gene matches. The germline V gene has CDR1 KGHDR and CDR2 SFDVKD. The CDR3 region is CATSDPSSGKDGEQFF. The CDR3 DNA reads TGTGCCACCAGTGATCCATCTAGCGGGAAAGACGGTGAGCAGTTCTTC.

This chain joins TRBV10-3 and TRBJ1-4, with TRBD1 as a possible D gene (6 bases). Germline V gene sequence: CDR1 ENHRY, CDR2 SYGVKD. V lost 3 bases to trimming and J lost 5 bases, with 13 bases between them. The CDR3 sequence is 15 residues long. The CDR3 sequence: CAISDHTGTNEKLFF. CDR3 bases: TGTGCCATCAGTGACCACACAGGGACCAATGAAAAACTGTTTTTT.

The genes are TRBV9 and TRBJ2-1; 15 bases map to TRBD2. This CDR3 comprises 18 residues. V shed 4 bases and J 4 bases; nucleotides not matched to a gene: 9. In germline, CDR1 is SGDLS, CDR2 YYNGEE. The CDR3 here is CASSSTAGTSGRYNEQFF. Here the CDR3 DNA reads TGTGCCAGCAGCTCCACAGCCGGGACTAGCGGGAGGTACAATGAGCAGTTCTTC.

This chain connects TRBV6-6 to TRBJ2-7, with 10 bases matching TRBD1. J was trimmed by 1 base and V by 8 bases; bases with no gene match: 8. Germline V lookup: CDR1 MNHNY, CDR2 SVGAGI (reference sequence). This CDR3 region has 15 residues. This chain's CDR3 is CASYPGTGVSYEQYF. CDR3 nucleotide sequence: TGTGCCAGCTACCCCGGGACAGGGGTTTCCTACGAGCAGTACTTC.

CDR3 in amino acids: CASSPSSYEQYF. CDR3 DNA: TGTGCCAGCTCTCCAAGCTCCTACGAGCAGTACTTC. V is TRBV18 and J is TRBJ2-7; D gene ambiguous. This CDR3 comprises 12 residues. Germline values: CDR1 KGHSH, CDR2 LQKENI. The V end was cut by 6 bases, the J end by 0 bases, with 6 bases between.

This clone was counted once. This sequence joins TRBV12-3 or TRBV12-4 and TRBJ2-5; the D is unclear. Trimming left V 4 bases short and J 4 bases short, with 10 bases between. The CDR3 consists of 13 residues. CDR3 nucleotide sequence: TGTGCCAGCAGTTCAAGGTCCGGAGAGACCCAGTACTTC. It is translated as CASSSRSGETQYF.

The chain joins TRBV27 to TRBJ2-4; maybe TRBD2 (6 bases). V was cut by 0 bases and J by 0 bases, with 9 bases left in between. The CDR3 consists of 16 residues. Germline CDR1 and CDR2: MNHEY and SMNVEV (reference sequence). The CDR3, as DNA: TGTGCCAGCAGTTTATCCGGGAGACTAGCCAAAAACATTCAGTACTTC. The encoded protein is CASSLSGRLAKNIQYF.

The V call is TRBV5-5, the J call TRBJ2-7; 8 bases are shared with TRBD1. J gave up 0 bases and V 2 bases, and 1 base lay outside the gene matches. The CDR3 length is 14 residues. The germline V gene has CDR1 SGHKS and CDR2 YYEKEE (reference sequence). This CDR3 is CASSFTGGSYEQYF. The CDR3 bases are TGTGCCAGCAGCTTTACAGGGGGCTCCTACGAGCAGTACTTC.

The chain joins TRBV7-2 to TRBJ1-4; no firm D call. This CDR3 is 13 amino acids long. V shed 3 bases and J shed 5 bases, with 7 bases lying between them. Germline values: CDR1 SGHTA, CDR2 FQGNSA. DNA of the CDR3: TGTGCCAGCAGCTTTTTGACAAATGAAAAACTGTTTTTT. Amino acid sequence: CASSFLTNEKLFF. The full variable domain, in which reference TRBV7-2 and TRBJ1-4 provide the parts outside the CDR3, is GAGVSQSPSNKVTEKGKDVELRCDPISGHTALYWYRQSLGQGLEFLIYFQGNSAPDKSGLPSDRFSAERTGGSVSTLTIQRTQQEDSAVYLCASSFLTNEKLFFGSGTQLSVL.

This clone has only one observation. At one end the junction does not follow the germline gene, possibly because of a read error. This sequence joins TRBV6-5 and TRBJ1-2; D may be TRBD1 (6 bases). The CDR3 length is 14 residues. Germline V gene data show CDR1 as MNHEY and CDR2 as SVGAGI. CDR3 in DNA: TGTGCCAGCAGTTACGACAGGCTGAACTATGGCTGCACCTTC. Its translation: CASSYDRLNYGCTF.

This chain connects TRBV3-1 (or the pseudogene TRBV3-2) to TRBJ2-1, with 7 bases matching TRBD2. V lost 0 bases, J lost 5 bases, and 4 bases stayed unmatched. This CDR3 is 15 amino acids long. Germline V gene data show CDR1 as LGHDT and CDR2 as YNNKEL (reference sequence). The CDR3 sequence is CASSQDTGGNNEQFF. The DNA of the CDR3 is TGTGCCAGCAGCCAAGATACGGGGGGAAACAATGAGCAGTTCTTC.

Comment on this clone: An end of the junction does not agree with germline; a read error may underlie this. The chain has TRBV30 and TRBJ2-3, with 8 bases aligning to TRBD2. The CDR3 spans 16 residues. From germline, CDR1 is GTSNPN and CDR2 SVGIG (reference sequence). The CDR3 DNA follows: TGTGCCTGGAGTTGGGATGTAAGCGGGAGCAAAGATACGCAGTATTTT. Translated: CAWSWDVSGSKDTQYF.

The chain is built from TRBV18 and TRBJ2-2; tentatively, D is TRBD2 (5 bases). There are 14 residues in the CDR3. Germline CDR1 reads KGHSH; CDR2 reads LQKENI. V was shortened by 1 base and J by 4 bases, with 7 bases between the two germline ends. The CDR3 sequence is CASSPLGITGELFF. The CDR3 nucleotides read TGTGCCAGCTCACCACTCGGGATCACCGGGGAGCTGTTTTTT.

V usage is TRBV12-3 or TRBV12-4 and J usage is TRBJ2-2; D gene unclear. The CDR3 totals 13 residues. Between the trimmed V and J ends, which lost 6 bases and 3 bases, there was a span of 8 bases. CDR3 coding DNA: TGTGCCAGCAGCCCTACGGACACCGGGGAGCTGTTTTTT. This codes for CASSPTDTGELFF.

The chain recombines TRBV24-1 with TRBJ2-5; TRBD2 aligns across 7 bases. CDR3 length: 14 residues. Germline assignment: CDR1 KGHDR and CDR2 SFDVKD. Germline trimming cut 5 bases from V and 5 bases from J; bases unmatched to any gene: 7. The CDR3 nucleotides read TGTGCCACCAGTGTAAGGGGAGGGGAGGAGACCCAGTACTTC. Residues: CATSVRGGEETQYF.

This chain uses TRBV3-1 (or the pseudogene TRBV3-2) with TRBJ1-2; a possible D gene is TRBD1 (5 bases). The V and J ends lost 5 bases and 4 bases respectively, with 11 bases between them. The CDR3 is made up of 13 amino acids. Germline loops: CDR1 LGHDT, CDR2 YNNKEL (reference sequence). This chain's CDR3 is CASSEGTPYGYTF. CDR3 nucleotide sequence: TGTGCCAGCAGCGAGGGGACCCCCTATGGCTACACCTTC.

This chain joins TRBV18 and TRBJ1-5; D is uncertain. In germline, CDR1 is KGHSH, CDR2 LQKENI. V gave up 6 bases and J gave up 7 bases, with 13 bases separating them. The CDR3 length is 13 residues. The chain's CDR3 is CASSPAAGQPQHF. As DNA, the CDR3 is TGTGCCAGCTCCCCCGCGGCCGGGCAGCCCCAGCATTTT.

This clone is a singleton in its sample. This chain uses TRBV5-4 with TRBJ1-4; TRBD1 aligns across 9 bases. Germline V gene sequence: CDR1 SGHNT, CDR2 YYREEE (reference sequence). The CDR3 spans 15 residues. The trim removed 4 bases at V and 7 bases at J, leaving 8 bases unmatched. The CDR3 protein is CASSTRDREGEKLFF. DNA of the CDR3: TGTGCCAGCAGCACCCGGGACAGGGAGGGTGAAAAACTGTTTTTT.

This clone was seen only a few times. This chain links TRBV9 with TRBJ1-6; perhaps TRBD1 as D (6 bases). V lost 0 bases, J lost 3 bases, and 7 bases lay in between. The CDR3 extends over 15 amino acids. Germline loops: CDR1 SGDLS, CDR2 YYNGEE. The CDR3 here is CASSVGTDYNSPLHF. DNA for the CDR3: TGTGCCAGCAGCGTAGGGACAGACTATAATTCACCCCTCCACTTT.

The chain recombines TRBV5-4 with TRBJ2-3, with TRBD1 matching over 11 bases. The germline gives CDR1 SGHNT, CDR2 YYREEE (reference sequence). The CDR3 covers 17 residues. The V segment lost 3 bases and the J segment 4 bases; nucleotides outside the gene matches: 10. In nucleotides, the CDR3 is TGTGCCAGCAGCTCCTCCGGGACAGGGGGTGCGGCAGATACGCAGTATTTT. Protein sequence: CASSSSGTGGAADTQYF.

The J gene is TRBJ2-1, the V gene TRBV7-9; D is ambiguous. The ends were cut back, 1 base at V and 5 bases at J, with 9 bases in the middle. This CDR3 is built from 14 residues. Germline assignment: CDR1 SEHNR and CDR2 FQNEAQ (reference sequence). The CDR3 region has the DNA TGTGCCAGCAGCTTAGGGAACACGAACAATGAGCAGTTCTTC. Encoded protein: CASSLGNTNNEQFF.

CDR3 loop: CASSQGRGGQTGELFF. Written as DNA, the CDR3 is TGTGCCAGCAGCCAAGGTCGGGGGGGCCAAACCGGGGAGCTGTTTTTT. The gene calls are TRBV3-1 (or the pseudogene TRBV3-2) and TRBJ2-2; TRBD2 matches at 8 bases. V lost 1 base, J lost 5 bases, and 6 bases stayed unmatched. The CDR3 is 16 amino acids. CDR1 is LGHDT, CDR2 YNNKEL, per germline (reference sequence).